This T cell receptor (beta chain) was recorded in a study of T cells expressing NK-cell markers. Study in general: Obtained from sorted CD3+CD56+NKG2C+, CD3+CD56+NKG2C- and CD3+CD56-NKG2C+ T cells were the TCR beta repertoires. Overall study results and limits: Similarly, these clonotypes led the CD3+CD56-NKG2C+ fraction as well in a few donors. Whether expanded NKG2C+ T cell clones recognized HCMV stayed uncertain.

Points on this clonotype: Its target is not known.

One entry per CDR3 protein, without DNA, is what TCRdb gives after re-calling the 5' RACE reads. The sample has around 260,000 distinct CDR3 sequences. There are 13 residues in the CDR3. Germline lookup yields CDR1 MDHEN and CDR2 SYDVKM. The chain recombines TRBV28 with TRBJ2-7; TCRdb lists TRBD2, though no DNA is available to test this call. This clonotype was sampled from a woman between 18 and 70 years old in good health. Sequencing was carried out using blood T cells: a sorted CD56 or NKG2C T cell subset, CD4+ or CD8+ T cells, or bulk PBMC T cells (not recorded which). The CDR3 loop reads CASMGTSGSGQYF.